The 3 T cell receptor beta chains presented below share a single source sample, sequenced in a study of shared clonotypes between healthy human individuals. TCRdb's table, derived via immunoSEQ multiplex PCR, lists solely in-frame clones and lacks some. The sample has about 380,000 clones, 96% seen once; the top ten hold less than 0.35%. The sample consisted of memory CD8+ T cells sorted from blood. Noted subset: CD45RO+ cells pooled with CCR7-negative TemRA cells. These receptors came from a man aged 25-45 years in good health.

This chain uses TRBV15 with TRBJ2-3, with D possibly being TRBD1 (5 bases). The V gene's germline CDR1 is LNHNV and CDR2 YYDKDF (reference sequence). The CDR3 runs to 12 residues. Trimming removed 8 bases from V and 4 bases from J, with 10 bases in between. The DNA of the CDR3 is TGTGCCACCGGGCAGGGCCCAGATACGCAGTATTTT. It translates to CATGQGPDTQYF.

V and J are TRBV2 and TRBJ1-3; the D gene is possibly TRBD1 (5 bases). V dropped 1 base and J dropped 3 bases, with 13 bases sitting between them. Germline CDR1 and CDR2: SNHLY and FYNNEI. The CDR3 is made up of 16 amino acids. The CDR3 DNA sequence: TGTGCCAGCAGTGAAGTTCTGGGCAGGGTTGGAAACACCATATATTTT. Its protein product is CASSEVLGRVGNTIYF.

About this clone itself: The sample contains more than one DNA sequence encoding this CDR3. The rearrangement uses TRBV29-1 and TRBJ2-3; a weak D match, TRBD2 (5 bases). This CDR3 spans 11 amino acids. V dropped 4 bases and J dropped 3 bases, with 5 bases sitting between them. Germline CDR1 SQVTM, CDR2 ANQGSEA. CDR3 sequence reads: CSVAGTDTQYF. The CDR3 DNA reads as TGCAGCGTTGCGGGGACAGATACGCAGTATTTT.